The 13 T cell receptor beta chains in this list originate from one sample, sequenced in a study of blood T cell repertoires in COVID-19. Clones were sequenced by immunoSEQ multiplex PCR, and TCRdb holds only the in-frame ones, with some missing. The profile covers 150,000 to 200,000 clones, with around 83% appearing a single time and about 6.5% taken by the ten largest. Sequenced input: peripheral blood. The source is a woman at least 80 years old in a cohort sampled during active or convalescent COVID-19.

CDR3 DNA: TGTGCCAGCGGTAAAACAGGGTCAACTAATGAAAAACTGTTTTTT. Amino acids: CASGKTGSTNEKLFF. The chain combines TRBV5-6 with TRBJ1-4; TRBD1 might be the D (6 bases). The CDR3 has 15 residues. Trimming removed 7 bases from V and 0 bases from J, with 13 bases in between. CDR1 is SGHDT and CDR2 is YYEEEE in the germline V gene.

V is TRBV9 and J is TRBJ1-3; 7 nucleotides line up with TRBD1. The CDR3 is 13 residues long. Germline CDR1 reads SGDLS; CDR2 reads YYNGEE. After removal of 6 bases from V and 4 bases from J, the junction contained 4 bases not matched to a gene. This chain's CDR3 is CASNQGGGNTIYF. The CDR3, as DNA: TGTGCCAGCAACCAGGGGGGCGGAAACACCATATATTTT.

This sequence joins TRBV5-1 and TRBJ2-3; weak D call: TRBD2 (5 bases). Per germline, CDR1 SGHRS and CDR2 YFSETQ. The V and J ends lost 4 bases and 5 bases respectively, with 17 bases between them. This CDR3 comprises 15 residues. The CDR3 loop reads CASSETSLAQDTQYF. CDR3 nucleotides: TGCGCCAGCAGCGAAACTAGTTTGGCTCAAGATACGCAGTATTTT.

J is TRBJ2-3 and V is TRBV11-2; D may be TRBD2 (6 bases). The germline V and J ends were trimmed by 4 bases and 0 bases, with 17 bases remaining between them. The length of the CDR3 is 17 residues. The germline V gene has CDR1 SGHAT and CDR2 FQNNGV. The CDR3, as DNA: TGTGCCAGCAGCTCAATCCGACTAGTCCCTAGCACAGATACGCAGTATTTT. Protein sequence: CASSSIRLVPSTDTQYF.

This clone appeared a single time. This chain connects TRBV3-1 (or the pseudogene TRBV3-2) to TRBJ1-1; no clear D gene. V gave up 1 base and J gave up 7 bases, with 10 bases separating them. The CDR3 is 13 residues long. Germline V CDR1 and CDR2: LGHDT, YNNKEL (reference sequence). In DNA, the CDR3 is TGTGCCAGCAGCCAAGTGGCCGGGTATGAAGCTTTCTTT. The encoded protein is CASSQVAGYEAFF.

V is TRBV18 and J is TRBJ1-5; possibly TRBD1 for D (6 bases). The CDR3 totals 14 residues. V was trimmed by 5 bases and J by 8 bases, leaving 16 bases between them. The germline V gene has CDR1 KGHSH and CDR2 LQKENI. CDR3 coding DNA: TGTGCCAGCTCATCACAACAGGGTAGAGAGCCCCAGCATTTT. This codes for CASSSQQGREPQHF. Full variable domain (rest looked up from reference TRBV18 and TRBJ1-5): NAGVMQNPRHLVRRRGQEARLRCSPMKGHSHVYWYRQLPEEGLKFMVYLQKENIIDESGMPKERFSAEFPKEGPSILRIQQVVRGDSAAYFCASSSQQGREPQHFGDGTRLSIL.

Here the CDR3 DNA reads TGTGCCAGCAGCTCGGGACAGGGGAACACCGGGGAGCTGTTTTTT. This encodes CASSSGQGNTGELFF. This chain uses TRBV7-9 with TRBJ2-2, with TRBD1 identical over 9 bases. The CDR3 consists of 15 residues. Germline trimming cut 4 bases from V and 1 base from J; bases unmatched to any gene: 1. Per germline, CDR1 SEHNR and CDR2 FQNEAQ (reference sequence).

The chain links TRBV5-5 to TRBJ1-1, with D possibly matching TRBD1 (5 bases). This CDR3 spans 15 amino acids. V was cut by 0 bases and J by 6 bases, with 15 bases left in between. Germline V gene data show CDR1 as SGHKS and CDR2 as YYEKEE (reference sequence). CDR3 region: CASSLGWGVLAEAFF. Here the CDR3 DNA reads TGTGCCAGCAGCTTGGGGTGGGGGGTTCTCGCTGAAGCTTTCTTT.

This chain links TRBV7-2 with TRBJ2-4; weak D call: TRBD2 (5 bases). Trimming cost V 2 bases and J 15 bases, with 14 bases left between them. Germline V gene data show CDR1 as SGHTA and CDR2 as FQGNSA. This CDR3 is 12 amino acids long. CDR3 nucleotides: TGTGCCAGCAGCTTAAGGCCCGGCGGGCTGTACTTC. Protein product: CASSLRPGGLYF.

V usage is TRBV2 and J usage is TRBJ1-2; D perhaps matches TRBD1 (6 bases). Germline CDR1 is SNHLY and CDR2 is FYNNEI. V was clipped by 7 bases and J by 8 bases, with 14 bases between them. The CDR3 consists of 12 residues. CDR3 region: CASTLDREGYTF. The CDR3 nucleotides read TGTGCCAGCACTTTGGACAGAGAAGGCTACACCTTC.

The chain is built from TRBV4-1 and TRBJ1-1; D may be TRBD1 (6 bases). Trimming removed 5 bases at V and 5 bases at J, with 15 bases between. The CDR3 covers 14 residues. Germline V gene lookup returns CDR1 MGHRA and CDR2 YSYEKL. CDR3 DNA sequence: TGCGCCAGCAGCTTACAGGGATTTGGAACTGAAGCTTTCTTT. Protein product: CASSLQGFGTEAFF.

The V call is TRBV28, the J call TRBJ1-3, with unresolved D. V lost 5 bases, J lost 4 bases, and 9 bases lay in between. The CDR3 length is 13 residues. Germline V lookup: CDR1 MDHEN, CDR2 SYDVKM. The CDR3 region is CASSPRPGNTIYF. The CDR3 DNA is TGTGCCAGCAGTCCTCGTCCCGGAAACACCATATATTTT.

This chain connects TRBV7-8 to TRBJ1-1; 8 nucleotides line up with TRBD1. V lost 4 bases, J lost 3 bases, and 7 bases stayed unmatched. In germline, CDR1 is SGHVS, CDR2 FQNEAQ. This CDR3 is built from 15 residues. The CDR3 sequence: CASSWRDRRYTEAFF. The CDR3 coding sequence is TGTGCCAGCAGCTGGCGGGACAGGAGATACACTGAAGCTTTCTTT.